The present T cell receptor beta chain was sequenced within a study of blood T cell repertoires in COVID-19 (dated by TCRdb to about 2020). About the study as a whole: The collaborator samples originated in the United States, Italy and Spain and spanned the acute and convalescent phases of COVID-19. The samples were drawn from the first 160 participants of the ongoing ImmuneRACE study and from over 950 subjects provided by 6 global collaborators. Deeply sampled blood TCRbeta repertoires from subjects exposed to, actively infected with, or recovered from COVID-19 were included in the dataset. The material from the prospective study consisted of cDNA or gDNA derived from T cells, B-cell-depleted T cells, or PBMCs. The repertoires were released in a freely available public database meant as a resource for research on the immune response to SARS-CoV-2. Where available, HLA class I and class II types were taken from metadata supplied by the sample provider and were not determined by assay-based typing. Sample metadata almost always included a de-identified subject ID, COVID-19 status, age in years and sex. The investigation overall reported the following: How much clinical and demographic metadata was included differed by source and by participant, and the metadata was provided uncurated.

V loses 0 bases at its end and J loses 5 bases; junction bases beyond the gene matches: 12. Reading from cysteine to phenylalanine, the CDR3 counts 18 amino acids. The CDR3 DNA has 54 bases and is translated from base 1. CDR1 and CDR2 are read off the germline V gene (reference sequence) as LNHNV and YYDKDF. TCRbeta CDR3 regions were amplified from genomic DNA by means of the immunoSEQ Assay, a bias-controlled multiplex PCR. In the paper's pipeline: Nucleated cell counts per sample were estimated from amplification of reference gene primers within the assay. To quantify the absolute abundance of each unique TCRbeta CDR3 rearrangement, sequence reads were collapsed and filtered. For each sample, productive Simpson clonality was calculated as the square root of Simpson's diversity index across productive rearrangements. TCRdb took this table from immuneACCESS and kept in-frame rearrangements with V and J called. Such tables lack part of the clones; where checked against another copy, unresolved V genes explain under half of the gap, and the rest is unexplained. The DNA gave D and trimming, while V, J and clone size come from that table. Present in this sample are approximately 250,000 clones, about 86% of which were seen just once. The ten largest make up over 10% of the sample.

Concerning this clone: Its recognized antigen is unknown. No much larger clone exists at a distance of one base, and base qualities are not known.

One collaborating source in Seattle enrolled patients during active infection and followed them longitudinally through the course of disease. Each collaborating institution followed its own protocols to collect whole blood in K2EDTA tubes. For TCRbeta analysis, collaborators shipped samples in one of three forms: frozen whole blood, isolated PBMCs, or DNA extracted from either of those sample types. The chain joins TRBV15 to TRBJ1-1; TRBD1 matches 10 bases in the middle. This sequence was found in a woman between 65 and 79 years old with COVID-19, enrolled during active disease. Source material: peripheral blood. The sequenced DNA is TGTGCCACCAGCAGAGAAAATGATCCGGACAGGGGGATTACTGAAGCTTTCTTT. It is translated as CATSRENDPDRGITEAFF.